This T cell receptor beta chain came from a study of shared clonotypes between healthy human individuals. Data came from immunoSEQ multiplex PCR; TCRdb stores just in-frame clones and leaves some out. The sample gives about 1 million clones, around 76% of which show up once; approximately 1.5% is in the top ten. The CDR3 loop spans 16 amino acids. V dropped 7 bases and J dropped 0 bases, with 16 bases sitting between them. The germline gives CDR1 LNHDA, CDR2 SQIVND (reference sequence). Material for sequencing was memory CD4+ T cells sorted from blood. Subset given: CD45RA-negative fraction. The chain combines TRBV19 with TRBJ1-5, with D possibly being TRBD1 (6 bases). The sequence came from a young man in good health. CDR3 protein: CASIYTGASSNQPQHF. The CDR3 region has the DNA TGTGCCAGTATCTATACGGGGGCATCTAGCAATCAGCCCCAGCATTTT.